This TCR beta chain was captured in a study of tumor-infiltrating lymphocytes in localized non-small cell lung cancer. General study points: Recurrence-free survival showed no association with tumor T-cell fraction.

V was clipped by 0 bases and J by 4 bases; unmatched bases: 9. From germline, CDR1 is SGHRS and CDR2 YFSETQ. The CDR3 has 17 residues. For this clone: Its antigen is currently unknown.

The assay was immunoSEQ multiplex PCR, and TCRdb's table has in-frame clones only and misses some. The sample has around 15,000 clones; more than 40% are singletons. The sequence came from a human donor with non-small cell lung cancer. The J gene is TRBJ1-2, the V gene TRBV5-1; TRBD1 agrees at 10 bases. Sequencing input: lung tumor tissue. CDR3 sequence (DNA): TGCGCCAGCAGCTTGGCCCGGGGACAGGGGAAGGGCTATGGCTACACCTTC. Its protein is CASSLARGQGKGYGYTF.